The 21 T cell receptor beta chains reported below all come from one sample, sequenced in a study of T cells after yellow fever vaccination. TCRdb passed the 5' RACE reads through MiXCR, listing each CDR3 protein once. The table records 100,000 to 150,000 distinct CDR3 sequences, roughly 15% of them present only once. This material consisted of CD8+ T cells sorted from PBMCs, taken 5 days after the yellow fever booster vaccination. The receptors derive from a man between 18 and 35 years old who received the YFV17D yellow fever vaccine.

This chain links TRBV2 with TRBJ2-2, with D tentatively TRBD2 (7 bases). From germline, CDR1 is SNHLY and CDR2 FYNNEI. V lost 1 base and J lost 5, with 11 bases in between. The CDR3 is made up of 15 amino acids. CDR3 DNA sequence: TGTGCCAGCAGTGAAGAAGGGGGAGGGACCGGGGAGCTGTTTTTT. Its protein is CASSEEGGGTGELFF.

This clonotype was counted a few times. The CDR3 is CASEGDRTEAFF. CDR3 in DNA: TGTGCGTCGGAGGGGGACCGTACTGAAGCTTTCTTT. This chain joins TRBV5-4 and TRBJ1-1; maybe TRBD1 (6 bases). This CDR3 is 12 amino acids long. Germline V gene lookup returns CDR1 SGHNT and CDR2 YYREEE (reference sequence).

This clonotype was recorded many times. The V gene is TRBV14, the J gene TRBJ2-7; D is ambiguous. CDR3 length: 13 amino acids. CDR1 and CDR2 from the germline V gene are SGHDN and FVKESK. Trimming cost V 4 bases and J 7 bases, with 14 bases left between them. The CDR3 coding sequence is TGTGCCAGCAGCCGACCATCCGGCAGTGAGCAGTACGTC. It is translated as CASSRPSGSEQYV.

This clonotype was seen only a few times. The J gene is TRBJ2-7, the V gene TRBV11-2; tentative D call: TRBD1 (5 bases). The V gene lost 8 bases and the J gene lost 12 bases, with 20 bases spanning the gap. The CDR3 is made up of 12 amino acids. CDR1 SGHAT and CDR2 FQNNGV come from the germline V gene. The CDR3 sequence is CASYYTGAQVYF. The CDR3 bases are TGTGCCAGCTACTACACAGGAGCCCAGGTGTACTTC.

The CDR3 DNA is TGTGCCAGCAGTTACCGTAGCGGGGAAGTGGGTGAGCAGTTCTTC. This encodes CASSYRSGEVGEQFF. This chain joins TRBV6-2 or TRBV6-3 and TRBJ2-1, with TRBD2 matching over 8 bases. The CDR3 runs to 15 residues. The V segment lost 2 bases and the J segment 9 bases; nucleotides outside the gene matches: 9. The germline CDR1 and CDR2 sequences are MNHEY and SVGEGT.

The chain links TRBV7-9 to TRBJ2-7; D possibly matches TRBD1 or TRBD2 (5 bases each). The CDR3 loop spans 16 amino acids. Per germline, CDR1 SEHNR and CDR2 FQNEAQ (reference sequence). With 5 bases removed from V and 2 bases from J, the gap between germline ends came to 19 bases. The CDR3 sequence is CASSTSSGPRAYEQYV. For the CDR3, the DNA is TGTGCCAGCAGCACCTCCTCGGGACCCAGGGCCTACGAGCAGTACGTC.

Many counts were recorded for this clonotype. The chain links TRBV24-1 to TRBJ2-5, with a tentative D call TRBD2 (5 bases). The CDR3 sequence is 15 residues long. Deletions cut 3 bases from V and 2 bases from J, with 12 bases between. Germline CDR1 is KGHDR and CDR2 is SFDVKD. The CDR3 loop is CATSDPTGIQETQYF. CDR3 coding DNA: TGTGCCACCAGTGATCCCACGGGGATACAAGAGACCCAGTACTTC.

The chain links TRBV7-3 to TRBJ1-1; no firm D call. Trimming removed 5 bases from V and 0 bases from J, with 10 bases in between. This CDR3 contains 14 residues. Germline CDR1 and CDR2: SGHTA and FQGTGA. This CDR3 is CASSEGRMNTEAFF. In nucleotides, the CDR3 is TGTGCCAGCAGCGAAGGACGGATGAACACTGAAGCTTTCTTT.

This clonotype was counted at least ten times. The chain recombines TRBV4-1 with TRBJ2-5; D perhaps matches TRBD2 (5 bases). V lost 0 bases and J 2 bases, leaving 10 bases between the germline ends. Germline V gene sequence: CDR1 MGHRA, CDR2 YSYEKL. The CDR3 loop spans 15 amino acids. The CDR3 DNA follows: TGCGCCAGCAGCCAAGATCCGGGGAGTCAAGAGACCCAGTACTTC. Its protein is CASSQDPGSQETQYF.

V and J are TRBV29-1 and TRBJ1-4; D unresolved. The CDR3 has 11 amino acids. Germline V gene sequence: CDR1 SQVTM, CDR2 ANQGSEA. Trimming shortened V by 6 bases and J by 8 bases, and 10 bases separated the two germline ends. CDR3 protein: CSVRLGEKLFF. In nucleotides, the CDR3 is TGCAGCGTCCGGCTGGGGGAAAAACTGTTTTTT.

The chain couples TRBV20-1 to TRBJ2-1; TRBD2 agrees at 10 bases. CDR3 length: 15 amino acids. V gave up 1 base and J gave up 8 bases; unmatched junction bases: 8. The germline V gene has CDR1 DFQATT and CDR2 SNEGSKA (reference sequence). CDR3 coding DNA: TGCAGTGCTAGAGTAGCGGGGGGAGGAAACGATGAGCAGTTCTTC. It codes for CSARVAGGGNDEQFF.

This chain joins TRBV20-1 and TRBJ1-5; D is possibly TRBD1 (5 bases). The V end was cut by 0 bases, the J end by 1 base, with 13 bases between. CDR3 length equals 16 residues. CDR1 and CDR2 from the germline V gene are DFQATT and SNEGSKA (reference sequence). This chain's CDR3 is CSARDWAGQSNQPQHF. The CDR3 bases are TGCAGTGCTAGAGATTGGGCAGGGCAAAGCAATCAGCCCCAGCATTTT.

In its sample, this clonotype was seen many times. The CDR3 is CASSRGEGRDNRSPLHF. In DNA, the CDR3 is TGCGCCAGCAGCCGGGGAGAGGGTCGGGACAATAGGTCACCCCTCCACTTT. This chain uses TRBV4-3 with TRBJ1-6; a possible D gene is TRBD1 (6 bases). The CDR3 loop spans 17 amino acids. Germline-derived CDR1 and CDR2 are LGHNA and YSLEER. The V end was cut by 4 bases, the J end by 10 bases, with 23 bases between.

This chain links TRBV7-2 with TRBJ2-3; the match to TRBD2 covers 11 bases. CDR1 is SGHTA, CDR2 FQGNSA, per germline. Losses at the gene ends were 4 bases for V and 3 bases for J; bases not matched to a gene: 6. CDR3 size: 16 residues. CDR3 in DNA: TGTGCCAGCAGCTCTCCTAGCGGGGGGTGGACAGATACGCAGTATTTT. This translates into CASSSPSGGWTDTQYF.

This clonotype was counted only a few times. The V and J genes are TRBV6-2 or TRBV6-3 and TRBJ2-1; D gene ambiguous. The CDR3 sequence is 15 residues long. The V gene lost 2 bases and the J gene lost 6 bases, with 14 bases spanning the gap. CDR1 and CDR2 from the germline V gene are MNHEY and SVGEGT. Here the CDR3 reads CASSYGPWLRNEQFF. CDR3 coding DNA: TGTGCCAGCAGTTACGGGCCCTGGTTACGCAATGAGCAGTTCTTC.

CDR3 loop: CASSQEHYGGWENEQFF. In nucleotides, the CDR3 is TGTGCCAGCAGCCAAGAGCATTATGGGGGATGGGAGAATGAGCAGTTCTTC. The chain employs TRBV4-2 and TRBJ2-1; perhaps D is TRBD1 or TRBD2 (5 bases each). Trimming stripped 0 bases from V and 7 bases from J, with 19 bases between. Germline V gives CDR1 LGHNA, CDR2 YNFKEQ. The CDR3 is 17 amino acids.

CDR3 coding DNA: TGCGCCAGCAGCCAGTTGGACAAGAGCAATCAGCCCCAGCATTTT. It codes for CASSQLDKSNQPQHF. This chain links TRBV4-1 with TRBJ1-5; D might be TRBD1 (5 bases). Trimming pared 3 bases from V and 1 base from J, leaving 10 bases between. CDR3 length equals 15 residues. CDR1 is MGHRA and CDR2 is YSYEKL in the germline V gene.

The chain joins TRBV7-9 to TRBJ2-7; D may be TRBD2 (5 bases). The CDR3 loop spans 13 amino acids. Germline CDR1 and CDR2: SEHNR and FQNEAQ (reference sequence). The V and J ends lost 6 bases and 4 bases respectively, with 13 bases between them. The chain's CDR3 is CASSPSHGYEQYV. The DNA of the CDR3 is TGTGCCAGCAGTCCTAGCCACGGATACGAGCAGTACGTC.

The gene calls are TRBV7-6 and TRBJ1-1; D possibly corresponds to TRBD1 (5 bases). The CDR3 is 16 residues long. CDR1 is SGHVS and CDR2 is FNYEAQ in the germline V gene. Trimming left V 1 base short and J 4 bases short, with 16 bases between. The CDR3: CASSLGGPGSSTEAFF. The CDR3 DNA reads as TGTGCCAGCAGCTTAGGAGGTCCAGGGTCAAGCACTGAAGCTTTCTTT.

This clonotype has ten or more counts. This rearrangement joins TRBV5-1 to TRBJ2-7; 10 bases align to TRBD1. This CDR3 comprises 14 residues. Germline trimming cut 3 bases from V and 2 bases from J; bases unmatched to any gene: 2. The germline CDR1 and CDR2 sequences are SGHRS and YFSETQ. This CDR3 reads CASSSGTGAYEQYF. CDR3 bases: TGCGCCAGCAGCTCCGGGACAGGGGCCTACGAGCAGTACTTC.

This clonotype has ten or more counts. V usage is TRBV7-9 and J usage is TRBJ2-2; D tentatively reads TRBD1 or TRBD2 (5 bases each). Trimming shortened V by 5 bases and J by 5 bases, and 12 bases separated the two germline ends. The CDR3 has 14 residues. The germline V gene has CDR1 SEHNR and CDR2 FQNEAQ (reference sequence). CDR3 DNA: TGTGCCAGCAGCCCCGGGGCCAAGACCGGGGAGCTGTTTTTT. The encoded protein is CASSPGAKTGELFF.